This T cell receptor beta chain originates from a study of CD8+ T cells in alopecia areata. Study results and caveats: Lesional scalp exceeded normal scalp in clonality, especially in alopecia totalis/universalis.

The CDR3 sequence is 14 residues long. V dropped 4 bases and J dropped 0; count of bases not matched to a gene: 3. CDR1 and CDR2 from the germline V gene are SQVTM and ANQGSEA. It was cDNA, reverse transcribed from extracted RNA, that served as the sequencing template. The protocol was immunoSEQ multiplex PCR, while the TCRdb copy is restricted to in-frame clones and leaves out a portion. The sample lists about 200,000 clones, 56% occurring once. A word on this clone: Antigen unknown. Other DNA sequences of this sample code for an identical CDR3.

The V gene is TRBV29-1, the J gene TRBJ2-1; 7 bases align to TRBD2. Sequencing was performed on CD8+ T cells sorted from blood. The TCR comes from a human donor in good health. Here the CDR3 DNA reads TGCAGCGTTGTCGGGGGGAGCTCCTACAATGAGCAGTTCTTC. It is translated as CSVVGGSSYNEQFF.